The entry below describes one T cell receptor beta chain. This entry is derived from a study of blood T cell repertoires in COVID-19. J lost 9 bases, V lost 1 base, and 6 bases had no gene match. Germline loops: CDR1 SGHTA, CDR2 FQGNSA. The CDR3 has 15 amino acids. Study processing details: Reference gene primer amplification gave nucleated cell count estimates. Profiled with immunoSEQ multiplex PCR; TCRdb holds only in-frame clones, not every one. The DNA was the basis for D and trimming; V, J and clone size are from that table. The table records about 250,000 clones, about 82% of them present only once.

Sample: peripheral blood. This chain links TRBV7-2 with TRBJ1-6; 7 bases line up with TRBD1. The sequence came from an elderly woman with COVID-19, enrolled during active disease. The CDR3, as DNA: TGTGCCAGCAGCTTAGAAGCCAGGGGGTTTTCACCCCTCCACTTT. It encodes CASSLEARGFSPLHF.